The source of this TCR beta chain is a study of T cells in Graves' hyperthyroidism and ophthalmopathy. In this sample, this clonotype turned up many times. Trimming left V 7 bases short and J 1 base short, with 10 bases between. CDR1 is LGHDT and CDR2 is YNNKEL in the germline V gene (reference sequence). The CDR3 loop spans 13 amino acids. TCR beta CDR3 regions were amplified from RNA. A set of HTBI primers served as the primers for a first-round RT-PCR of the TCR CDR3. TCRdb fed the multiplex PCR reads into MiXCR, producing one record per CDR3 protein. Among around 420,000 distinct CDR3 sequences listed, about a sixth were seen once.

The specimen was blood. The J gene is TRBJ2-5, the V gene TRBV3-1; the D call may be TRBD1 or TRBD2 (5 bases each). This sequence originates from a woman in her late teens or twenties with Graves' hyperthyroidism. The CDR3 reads CASKGRGQETQYF. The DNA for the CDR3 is TGTGCCAGCAAGGGACGGGGCCAAGAGACCCAGTACTTC.